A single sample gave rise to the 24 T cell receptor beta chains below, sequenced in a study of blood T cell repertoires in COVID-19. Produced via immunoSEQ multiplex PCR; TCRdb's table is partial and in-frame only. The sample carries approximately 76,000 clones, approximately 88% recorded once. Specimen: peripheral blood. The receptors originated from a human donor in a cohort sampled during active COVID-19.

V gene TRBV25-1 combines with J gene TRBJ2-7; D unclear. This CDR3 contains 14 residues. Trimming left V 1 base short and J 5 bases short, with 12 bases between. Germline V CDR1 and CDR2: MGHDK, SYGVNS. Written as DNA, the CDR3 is TGTGCCAGCAGTGAATCTCTCGGGTTCCACGAGCAGTACTTC. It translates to CASSESLGFHEQYF.

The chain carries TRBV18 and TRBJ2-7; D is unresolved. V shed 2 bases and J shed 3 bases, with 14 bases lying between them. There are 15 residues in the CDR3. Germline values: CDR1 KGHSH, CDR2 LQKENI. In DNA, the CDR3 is TGTGCCAGCTCACCAGGTTCCTCCCCACTCTACGAGCAGTACTTC. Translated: CASSPGSSPLYEQYF. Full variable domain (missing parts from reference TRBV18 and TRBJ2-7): NAGVMQNPRHLVRRRGQEARLRCSPMKGHSHVYWYRQLPEEGLKFMVYLQKENIIDESGMPKERFSAEFPKEGPSILRIQQVVRGDSAAYFCASSPGSSPLYEQYFGPGTRLTVT.

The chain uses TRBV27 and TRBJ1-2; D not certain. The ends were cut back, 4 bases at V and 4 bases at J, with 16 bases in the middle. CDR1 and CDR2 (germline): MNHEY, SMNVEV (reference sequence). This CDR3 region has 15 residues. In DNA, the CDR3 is TGTGCCAGCAGTTCTTCAGGAAAGACCCCCTATGGCTACACCTTC. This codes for CASSSSGKTPYGYTF.

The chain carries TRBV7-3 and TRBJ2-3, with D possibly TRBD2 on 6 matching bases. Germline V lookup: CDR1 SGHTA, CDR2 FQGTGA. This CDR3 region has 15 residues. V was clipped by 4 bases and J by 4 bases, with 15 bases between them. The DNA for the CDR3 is TGTGCCAGCAGCTATTCATCGGGGGAGGCAGATACGCAGTATTTT. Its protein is CASSYSSGEADTQYF.

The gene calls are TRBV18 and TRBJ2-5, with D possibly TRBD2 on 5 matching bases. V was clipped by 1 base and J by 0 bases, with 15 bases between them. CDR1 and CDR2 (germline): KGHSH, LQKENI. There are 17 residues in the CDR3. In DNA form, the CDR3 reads TGTGCCAGCTCACCACTACCCCGGACTGGAAACCAAGAGACCCAGTACTTC. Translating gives CASSPLPRTGNQETQYF.

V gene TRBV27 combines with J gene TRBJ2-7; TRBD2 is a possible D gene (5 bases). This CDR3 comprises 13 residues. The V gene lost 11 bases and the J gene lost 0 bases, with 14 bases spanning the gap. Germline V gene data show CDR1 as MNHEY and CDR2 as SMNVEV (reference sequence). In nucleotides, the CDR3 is TGTGCCGGCCTGCGGAGGAGCTCCTACGAGCAGTACTTC. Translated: CAGLRRSSYEQYF.

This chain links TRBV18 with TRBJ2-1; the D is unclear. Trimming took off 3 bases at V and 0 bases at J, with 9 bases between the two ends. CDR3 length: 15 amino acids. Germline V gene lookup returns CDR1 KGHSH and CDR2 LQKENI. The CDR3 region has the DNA TGTGCCAGCTCACCCCAGGTTGGCTCCTACAATGAGCAGTTCTTC. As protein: CASSPQVGSYNEQFF.

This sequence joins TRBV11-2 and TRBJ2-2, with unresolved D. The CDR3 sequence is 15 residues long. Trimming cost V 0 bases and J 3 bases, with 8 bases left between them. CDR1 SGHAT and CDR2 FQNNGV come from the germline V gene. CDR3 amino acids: CASSLDGRHTGELFF. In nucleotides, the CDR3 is TGTGCCAGCAGCTTAGACGGCAGGCACACCGGGGAGCTGTTTTTT. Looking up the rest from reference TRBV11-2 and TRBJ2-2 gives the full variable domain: EAGVAQSPRYKIIEKRQSVAFWCNPISGHATLYWYQQILGQGPKLLIQFQNNGVVDDSQLPKDRFSAERLKGVDSTLKIQPAKLEDSAVYLCASSLDGRHTGELFFGEGSRLTVL.

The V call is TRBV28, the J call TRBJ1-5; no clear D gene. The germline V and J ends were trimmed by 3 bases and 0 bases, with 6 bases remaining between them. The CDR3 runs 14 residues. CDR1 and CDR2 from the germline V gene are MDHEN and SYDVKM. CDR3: CASSFVNSNQPQHF. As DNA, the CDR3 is TGTGCCAGCAGTTTTGTCAATAGCAATCAGCCCCAGCATTTT.

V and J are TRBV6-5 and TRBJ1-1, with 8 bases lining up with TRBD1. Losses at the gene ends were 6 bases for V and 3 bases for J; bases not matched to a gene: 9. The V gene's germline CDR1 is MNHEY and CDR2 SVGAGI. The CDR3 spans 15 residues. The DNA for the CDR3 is TGTGCCAGCAGGATAGGGACAGGTGGTCACACTGAAGCTTTCTTT. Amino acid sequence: CASRIGTGGHTEAFF.

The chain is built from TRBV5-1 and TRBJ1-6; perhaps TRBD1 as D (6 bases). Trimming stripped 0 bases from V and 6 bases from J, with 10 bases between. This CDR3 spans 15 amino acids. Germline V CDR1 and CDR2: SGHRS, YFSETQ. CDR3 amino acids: CASSLGGGGNSPLHF. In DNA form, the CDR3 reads TGCGCCAGCAGCTTGGGAGGGGGGGGTAATTCACCCCTCCACTTT.

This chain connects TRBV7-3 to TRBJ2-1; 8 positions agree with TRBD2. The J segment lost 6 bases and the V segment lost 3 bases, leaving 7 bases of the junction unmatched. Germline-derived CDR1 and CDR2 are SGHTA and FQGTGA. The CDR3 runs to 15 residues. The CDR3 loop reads CASSFTSGSPNEQFF. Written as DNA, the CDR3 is TGTGCCAGCAGCTTTACGAGCGGGAGTCCCAATGAGCAGTTCTTC.

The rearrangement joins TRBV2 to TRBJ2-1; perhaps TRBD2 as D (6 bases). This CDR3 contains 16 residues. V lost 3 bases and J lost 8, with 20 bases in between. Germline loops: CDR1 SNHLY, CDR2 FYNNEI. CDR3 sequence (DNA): TGTGCCAGCAGTGAGAGACTAGTTTTATTTTCGTATGAGCAGTTCTTC. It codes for CASSERLVLFSYEQFF.

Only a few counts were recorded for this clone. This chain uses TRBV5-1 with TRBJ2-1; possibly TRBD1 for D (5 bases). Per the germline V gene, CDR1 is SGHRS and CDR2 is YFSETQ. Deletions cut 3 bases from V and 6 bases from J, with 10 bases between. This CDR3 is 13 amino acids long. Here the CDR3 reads CASSYTRVNEQFF. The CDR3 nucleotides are TGCGCCAGCAGCTACACCAGGGTCAATGAGCAGTTCTTC. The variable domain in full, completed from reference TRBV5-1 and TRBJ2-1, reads KAGVTQTPRYLIKTRGQQVTLSCSPISGHRSVSWYQQTPGQGLQFLFEYFSETQRNKGNFPGRFSGRQFSNSRSEMNVSTLELGDSALYLCASSYTRVNEQFFGPGTRLTVL.

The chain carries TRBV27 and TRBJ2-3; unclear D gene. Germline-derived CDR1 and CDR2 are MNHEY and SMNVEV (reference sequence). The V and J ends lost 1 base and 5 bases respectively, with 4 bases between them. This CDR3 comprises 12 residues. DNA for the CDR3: TGTGCCAGCAGTTTATACGGAGATACGCAGTATTTT. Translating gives CASSLYGDTQYF.

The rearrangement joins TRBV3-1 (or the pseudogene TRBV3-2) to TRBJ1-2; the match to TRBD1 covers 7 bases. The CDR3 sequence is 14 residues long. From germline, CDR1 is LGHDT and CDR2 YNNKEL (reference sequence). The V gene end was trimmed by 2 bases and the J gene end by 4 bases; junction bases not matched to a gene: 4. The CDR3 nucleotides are TGTGCCAGCAGCCAACTGGACAGGCCCTATGGCTACACCTTC. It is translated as CASSQLDRPYGYTF.

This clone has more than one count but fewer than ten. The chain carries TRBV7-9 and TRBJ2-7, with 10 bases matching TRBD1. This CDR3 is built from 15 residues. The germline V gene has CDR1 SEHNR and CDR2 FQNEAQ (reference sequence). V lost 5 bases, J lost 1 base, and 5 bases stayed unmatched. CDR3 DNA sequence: TGTGCCAGCAGCCCCGGGACAGGGGCTTCCTACGAGCAGTACTTC. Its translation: CASSPGTGASYEQYF.

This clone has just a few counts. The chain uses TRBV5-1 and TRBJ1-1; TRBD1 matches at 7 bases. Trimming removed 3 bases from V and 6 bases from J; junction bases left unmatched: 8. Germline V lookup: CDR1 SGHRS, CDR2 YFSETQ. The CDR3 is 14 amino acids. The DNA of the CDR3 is TGCGCCAGCAGCTCTCCAGGGACAGAAGCTGAAGCTTTCTTT. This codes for CASSSPGTEAEAFF.

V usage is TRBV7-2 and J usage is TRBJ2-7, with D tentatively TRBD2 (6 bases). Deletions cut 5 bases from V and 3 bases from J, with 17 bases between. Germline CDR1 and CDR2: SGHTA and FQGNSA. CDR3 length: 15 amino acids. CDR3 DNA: TGTGCCAGCAGCGGGAAACCGACTAGTCGCTACGAGCAGTACTTC. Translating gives CASSGKPTSRYEQYF.

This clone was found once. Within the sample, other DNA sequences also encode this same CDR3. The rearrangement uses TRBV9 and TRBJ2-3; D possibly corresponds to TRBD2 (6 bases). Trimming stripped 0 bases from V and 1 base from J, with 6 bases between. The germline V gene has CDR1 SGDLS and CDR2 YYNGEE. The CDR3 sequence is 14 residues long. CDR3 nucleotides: TGTGCCAGCAGCGTAGGGAGGGGCACAGATACGCAGTATTTT. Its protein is CASSVGRGTDTQYF. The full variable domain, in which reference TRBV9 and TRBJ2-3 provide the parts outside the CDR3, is DSGVTQTPKHLITATGQRVTLRCSPRSGDLSVYWYQQSLDQGLQFLIQYYNGEERAKGNILERFSAQQFPDLHSELNLSSLELGDSALYFCASSVGRGTDTQYFGPGTRLTVL.

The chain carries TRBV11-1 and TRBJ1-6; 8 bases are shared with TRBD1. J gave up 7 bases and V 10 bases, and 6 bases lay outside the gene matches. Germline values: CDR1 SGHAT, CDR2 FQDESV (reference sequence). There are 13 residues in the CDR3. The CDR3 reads CATGQGLNSPLHF. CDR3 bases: TGTGCCACCGGACAGGGTCTAAATTCACCCCTCCACTTT.

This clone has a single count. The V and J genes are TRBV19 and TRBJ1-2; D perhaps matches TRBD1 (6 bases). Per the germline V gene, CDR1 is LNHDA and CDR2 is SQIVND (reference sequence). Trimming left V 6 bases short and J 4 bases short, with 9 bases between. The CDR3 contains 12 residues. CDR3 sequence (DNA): TGTGCCAGTAGGGACAGTCTCTATGGCTACACCTTC. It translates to CASRDSLYGYTF.

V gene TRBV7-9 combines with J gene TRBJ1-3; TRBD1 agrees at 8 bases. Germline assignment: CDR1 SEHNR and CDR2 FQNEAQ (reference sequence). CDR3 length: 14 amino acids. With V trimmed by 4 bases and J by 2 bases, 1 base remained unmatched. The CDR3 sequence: CASSSQGAGNTIYF. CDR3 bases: TGTGCCAGCAGCTCACAGGGGGCTGGAAACACCATATATTTT.

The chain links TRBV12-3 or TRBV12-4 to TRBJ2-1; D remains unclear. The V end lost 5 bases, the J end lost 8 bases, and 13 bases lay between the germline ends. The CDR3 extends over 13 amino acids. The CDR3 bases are TGTGCCAGCAGTCCGCTCCCCAGTGATGAGCAGTTCTTC. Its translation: CASSPLPSDEQFF.